This T cell receptor (beta chain) was found in a study of T cell changes during pregnancy in multiple sclerosis. Profiling relied on immunoSEQ multiplex PCR, and the TCRdb table lists in-frame clones only, not all of them. The sample yields about 51,000 clones, 93% seen once. The CDR3 sequence is 15 residues long. V shed 5 bases and J 5 bases; nucleotides not matched to a gene: 8. CDR1 is SNHLY and CDR2 is FYNNEI in the germline V gene. The chain has TRBV2 and TRBJ2-1; the match to TRBD2 covers 8 bases. This sequence was found in a female donor with multiple sclerosis, enrolled in a pregnancy study. This material consisted of peripheral blood, taken in the second trimester of pregnancy. CDR3 nucleotides: TGTGCCAGCAGTCAGAGCGGGAGCCACAACAATGAGCAGTTCTTC. This gives the protein CASSQSGSHNNEQFF. Using reference TRBV2 and TRBJ2-1 for the parts outside the CDR3, the full variable domain is EPEVTQTPSHQVTQMGQEVILRCVPISNHLYFYWYRQILGQKVEFLVSFYNNEISEKSEIFDDQFSVERPDGSNFTLKIRSTKLEDSAMYFCASSQSGSHNNEQFFGPGTRLTVL.